This TCR beta chain was sequenced during a study of tumor-infiltrating lymphocytes in primary liver carcinoma. Extraction also yielded germline DNA, while blood RNA was obtained from unsorted whole blood. With 3 bases clipped from V and 1 base from J, the junction kept 3 bases outside the gene matches. Per the germline V gene, CDR1 is GTSNPN and CDR2 is SVGIG (reference sequence). The length of the CDR3 is 15 residues. A note on this clonotype: This sequence may be a read error, since a much larger clone differs from it by one base.

Using a constant-region primer together with ProtoScript II reverse transcriptase, TCR beta cDNA was made from roughly 520 ng of total RNA. Nested multiplex PCR, run for three rounds with slightly modified ARM-PCR, yielded TCR beta libraries. Primers for the first two PCR rounds were TRBV1-TRBV30 forward primers and a C-beta reverse primer (approximately 10 cycles per round). TCRdb re-derived calls from the multiplex PCR reads in MiXCR, one entry per CDR3 protein. This sample yields about 310,000 distinct CDR3 sequences, of which around three fifths are seen a single time; over 15% belongs to the top ten.

The V call is TRBV30, the J call TRBJ2-1, with TRBD2 matching over 10 bases. The source material was peripheral blood. This TCR came from a woman aged 25 to 45 with primary liver carcinoma and hepatitis B virus infection. CDR3 coding DNA: TGTGCCTGGAGACTAGCGGGACCGTCCTACAATGAGCAGTTCTTC. Protein product: CAWRLAGPSYNEQFF.